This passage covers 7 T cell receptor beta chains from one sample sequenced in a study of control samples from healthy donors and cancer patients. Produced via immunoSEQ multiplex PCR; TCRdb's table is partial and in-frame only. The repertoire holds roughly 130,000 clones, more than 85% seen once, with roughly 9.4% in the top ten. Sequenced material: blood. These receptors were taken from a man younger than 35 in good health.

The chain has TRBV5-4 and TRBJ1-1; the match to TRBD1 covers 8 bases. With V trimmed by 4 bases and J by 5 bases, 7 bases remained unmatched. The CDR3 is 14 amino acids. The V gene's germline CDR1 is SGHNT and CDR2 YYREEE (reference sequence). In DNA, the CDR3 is TGTGCCAGCAGCCTTGGACAGGGAGGAACTGAAGCTTTCTTT. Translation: CASSLGQGGTEAFF. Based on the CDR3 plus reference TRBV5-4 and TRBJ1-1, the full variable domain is ETGVTQSPTHLIKTRGQQVTLRCSSQSGHNTVSWYQQALGQGPQFIFQYYREEENGRGNFPPRFSGLQFPNYSSELNVNALELDDSALYLCASSLGQGGTEAFFGQGTRLTVV.

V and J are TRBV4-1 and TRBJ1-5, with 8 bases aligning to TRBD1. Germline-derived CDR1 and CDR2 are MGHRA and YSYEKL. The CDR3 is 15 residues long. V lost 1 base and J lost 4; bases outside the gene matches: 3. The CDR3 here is CASSQVDRANQPQHF. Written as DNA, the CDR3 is TGCGCCAGCAGCCAAGTGGACAGGGCGAATCAGCCCCAGCATTTT.

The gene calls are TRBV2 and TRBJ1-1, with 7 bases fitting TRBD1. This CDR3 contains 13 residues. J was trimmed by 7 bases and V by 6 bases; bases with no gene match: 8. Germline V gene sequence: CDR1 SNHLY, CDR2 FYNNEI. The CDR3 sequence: CASRRGQPYEAFF. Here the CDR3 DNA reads TGTGCCAGCAGGAGGGGACAGCCTTATGAAGCTTTCTTT.

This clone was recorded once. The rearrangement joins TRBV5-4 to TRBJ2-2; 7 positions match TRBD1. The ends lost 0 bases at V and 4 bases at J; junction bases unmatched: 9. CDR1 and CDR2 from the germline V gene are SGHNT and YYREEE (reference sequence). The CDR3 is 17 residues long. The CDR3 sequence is CASSLGGGRASTGELFF. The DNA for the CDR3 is TGTGCCAGCAGCTTGGGAGGGGGCAGGGCCTCCACCGGGGAGCTGTTTTTT.

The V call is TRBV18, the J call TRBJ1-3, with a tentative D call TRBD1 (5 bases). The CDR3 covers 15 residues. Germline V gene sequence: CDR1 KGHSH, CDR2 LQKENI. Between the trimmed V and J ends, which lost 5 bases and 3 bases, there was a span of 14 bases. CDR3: CASSWGIDIGNTIYF. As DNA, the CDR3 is TGTGCCAGCTCATGGGGCATCGACATTGGAAACACCATATATTTT.

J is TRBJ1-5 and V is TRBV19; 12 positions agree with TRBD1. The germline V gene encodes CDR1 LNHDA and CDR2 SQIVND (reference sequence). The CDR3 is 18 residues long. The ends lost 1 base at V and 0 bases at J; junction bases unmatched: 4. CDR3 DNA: TGTGCCAGTAGTATAGCTCGGGACAGGGGGCCTAGCAATCAGCCCCAGCATTTT. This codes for CASSIARDRGPSNQPQHF.

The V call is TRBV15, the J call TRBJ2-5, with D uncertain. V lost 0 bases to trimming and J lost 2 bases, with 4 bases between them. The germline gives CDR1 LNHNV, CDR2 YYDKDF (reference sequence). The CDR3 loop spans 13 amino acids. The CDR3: CATSREVQETQYF. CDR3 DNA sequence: TGTGCCACCAGCAGAGAAGTACAAGAGACCCAGTACTTC.